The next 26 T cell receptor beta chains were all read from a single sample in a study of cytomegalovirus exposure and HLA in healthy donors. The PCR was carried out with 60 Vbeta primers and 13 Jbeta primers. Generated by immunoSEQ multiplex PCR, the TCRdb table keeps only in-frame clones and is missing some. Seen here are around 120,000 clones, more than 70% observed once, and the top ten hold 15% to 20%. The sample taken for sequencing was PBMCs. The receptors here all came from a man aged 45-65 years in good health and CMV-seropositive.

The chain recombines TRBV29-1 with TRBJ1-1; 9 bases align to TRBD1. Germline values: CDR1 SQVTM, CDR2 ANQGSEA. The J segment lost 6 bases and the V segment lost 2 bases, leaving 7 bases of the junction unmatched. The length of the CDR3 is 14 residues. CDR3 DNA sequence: TGCAGCGTTGAACAACAGGGGGCTGGGGCTGAAGCTTTCTTT. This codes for CSVEQQGAGAEAFF.

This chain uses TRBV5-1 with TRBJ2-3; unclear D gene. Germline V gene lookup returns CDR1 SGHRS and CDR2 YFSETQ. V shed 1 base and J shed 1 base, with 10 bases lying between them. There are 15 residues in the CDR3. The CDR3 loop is CASSLLATGTDTQYF. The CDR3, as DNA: TGCGCCAGCAGCTTGCTCGCAACTGGCACAGATACGCAGTATTTT.

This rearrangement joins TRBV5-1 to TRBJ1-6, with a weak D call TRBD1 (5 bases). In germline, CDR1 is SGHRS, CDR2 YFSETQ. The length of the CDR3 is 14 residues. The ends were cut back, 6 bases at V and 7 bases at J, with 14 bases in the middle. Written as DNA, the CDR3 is TGCGCCAGCACACCAGACAGTTGGAATTCACCCCTCCACTTT. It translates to CASTPDSWNSPLHF.

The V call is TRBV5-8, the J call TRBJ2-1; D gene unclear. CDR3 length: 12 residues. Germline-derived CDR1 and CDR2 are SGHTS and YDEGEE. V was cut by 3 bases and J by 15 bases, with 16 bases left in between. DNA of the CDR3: TGTGCCAGCAGCTCCAAAAACAGAGTGATGTTCTTC. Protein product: CASSSKNRVMFF.

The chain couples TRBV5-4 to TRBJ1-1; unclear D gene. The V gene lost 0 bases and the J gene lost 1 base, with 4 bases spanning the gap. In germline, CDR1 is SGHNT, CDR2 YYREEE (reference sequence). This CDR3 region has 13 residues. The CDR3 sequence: CASSLARNTEAFF. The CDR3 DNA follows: TGTGCCAGCAGCTTGGCCAGGAACACTGAAGCTTTCTTT.

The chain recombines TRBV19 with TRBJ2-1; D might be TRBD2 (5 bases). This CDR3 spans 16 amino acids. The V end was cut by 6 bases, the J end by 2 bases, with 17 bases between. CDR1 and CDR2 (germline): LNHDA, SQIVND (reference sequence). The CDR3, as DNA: TGTGCCAGTAGCTACCTAGCAACGAGGACCTACAATGAGCAGTTCTTC. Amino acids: CASSYLATRTYNEQFF.

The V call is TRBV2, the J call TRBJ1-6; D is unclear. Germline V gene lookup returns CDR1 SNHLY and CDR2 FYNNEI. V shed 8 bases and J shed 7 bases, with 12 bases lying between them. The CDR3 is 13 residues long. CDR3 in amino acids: CASDGSLNSPLHF. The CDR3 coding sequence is TGTGCCAGCGACGGGTCCCTAAATTCACCCCTCCACTTT.

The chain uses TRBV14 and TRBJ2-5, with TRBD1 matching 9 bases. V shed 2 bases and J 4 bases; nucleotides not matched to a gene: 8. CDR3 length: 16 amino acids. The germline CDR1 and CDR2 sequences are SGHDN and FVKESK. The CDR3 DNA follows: TGTGCCAGCAGCCAAAAGTTGACAGGGGGGGGAGAGACCCAGTACTTC. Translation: CASSQKLTGGGETQYF.

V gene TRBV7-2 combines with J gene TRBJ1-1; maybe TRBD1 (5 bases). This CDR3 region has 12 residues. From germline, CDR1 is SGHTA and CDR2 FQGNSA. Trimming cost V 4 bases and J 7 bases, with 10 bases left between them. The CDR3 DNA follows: TGTGCCAGCAGCTGGAACCAGGGTGAAGCTTTCTTT. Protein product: CASSWNQGEAFF. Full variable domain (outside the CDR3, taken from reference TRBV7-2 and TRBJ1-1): GAGVSQSPSNKVTEKGKDVELRCDPISGHTALYWYRQSLGQGLEFLIYFQGNSAPDKSGLPSDRFSAERTGGSVSTLTIQRTQQEDSAVYLCASSWNQGEAFFGQGTRLTVV.

CDR3 sequence (DNA): TGTGCCAGCAACAACCCAGGGGATCAGCCCCAGCATTTT. Translated: CASNNPGDQPQHF. This rearrangement joins TRBV7-9 to TRBJ1-5, with D tentatively TRBD1 (6 bases). This CDR3 has 13 amino acids. V lost 7 bases and J lost 5, with 12 bases in between. Germline V gene sequence: CDR1 SEHNR, CDR2 FQNEAQ (reference sequence).

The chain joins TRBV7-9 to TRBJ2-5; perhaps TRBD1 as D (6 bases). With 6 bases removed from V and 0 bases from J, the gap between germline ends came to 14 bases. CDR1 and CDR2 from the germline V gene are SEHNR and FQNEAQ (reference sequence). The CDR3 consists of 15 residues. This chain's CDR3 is CASRETGKYQETQYF. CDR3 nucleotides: TGTGCCAGCAGGGAGACAGGAAAGTACCAAGAGACCCAGTACTTC.

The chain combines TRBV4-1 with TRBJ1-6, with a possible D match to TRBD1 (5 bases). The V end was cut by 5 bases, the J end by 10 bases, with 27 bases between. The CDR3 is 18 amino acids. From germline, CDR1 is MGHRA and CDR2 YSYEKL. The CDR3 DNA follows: TGCGCCAGCAGCGTTGAATCGTGGGGGACTTCTAGGGGCTCACCCCTCCACTTT. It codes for CASSVESWGTSRGSPLHF.

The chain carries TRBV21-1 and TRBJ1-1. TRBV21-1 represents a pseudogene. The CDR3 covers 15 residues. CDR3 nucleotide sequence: TGTGCCAGCAGCGGCGGGGACGGTCCAAACACTGAAGCTTTCTTT. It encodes CASSGGDGPNTEAFF.

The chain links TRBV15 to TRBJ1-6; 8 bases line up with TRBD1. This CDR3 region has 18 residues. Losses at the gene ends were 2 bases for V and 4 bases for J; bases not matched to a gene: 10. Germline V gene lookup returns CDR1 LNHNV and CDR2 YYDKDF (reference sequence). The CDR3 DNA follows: TGTGCCACCAGCAGACTACGGACAGGGAACCCTTATAATTCACCCCTCCACTTT. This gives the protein CATSRLRTGNPYNSPLHF.

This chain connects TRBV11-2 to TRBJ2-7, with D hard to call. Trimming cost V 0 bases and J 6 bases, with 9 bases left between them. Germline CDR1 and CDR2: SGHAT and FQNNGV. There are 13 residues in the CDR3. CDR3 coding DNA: TGTGCCAGCAGCTTAGACCCCCTCTTCGAGCAGTACTTC. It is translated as CASSLDPLFEQYF.

CDR3 nucleotide sequence: TGTGCCAGCTCACCTGCAGGTACTGGAAACACCATATATTTT. Protein sequence: CASSPAGTGNTIYF. The rearrangement links TRBV18 to TRBJ1-3, with D unclear. Germline CDR1 reads KGHSH; CDR2 reads LQKENI. This CDR3 is 14 amino acids long. V shed 3 bases and J shed 2 bases, with 8 bases lying between them.

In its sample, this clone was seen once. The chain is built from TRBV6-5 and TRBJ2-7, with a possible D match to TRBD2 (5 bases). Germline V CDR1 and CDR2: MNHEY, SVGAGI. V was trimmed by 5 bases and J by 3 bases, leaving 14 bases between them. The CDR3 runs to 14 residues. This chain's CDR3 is CASSDREWVYEQYF. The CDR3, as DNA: TGTGCCAGCAGTGATAGGGAGTGGGTCTACGAGCAGTACTTC.

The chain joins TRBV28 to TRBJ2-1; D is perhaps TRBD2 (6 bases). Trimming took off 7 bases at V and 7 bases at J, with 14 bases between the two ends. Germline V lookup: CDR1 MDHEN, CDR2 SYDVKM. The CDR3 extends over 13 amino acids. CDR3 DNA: TGTGCCAGCAATGAGGGAGGAGGAAATGAGCAGTTCTTC. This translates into CASNEGGGNEQFF. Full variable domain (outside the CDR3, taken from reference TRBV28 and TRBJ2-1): DVKVTQSSRYLVKRTGEKVFLECVQDMDHENMFWYRQDPGLGLRLIYFSYDVKMKEKGDIPEGYSVSREKKERFSLILESASTNQTSMYLCASNEGGGNEQFFGPGTRLTVL.

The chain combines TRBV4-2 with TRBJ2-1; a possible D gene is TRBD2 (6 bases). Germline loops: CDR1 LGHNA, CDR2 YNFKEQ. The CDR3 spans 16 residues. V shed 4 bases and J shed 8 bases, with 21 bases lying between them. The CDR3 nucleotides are TGTGCCAGCAGCCCGGACCGGGACTGGAACGTCCATGAGCAGTTCTTC. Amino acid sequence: CASSPDRDWNVHEQFF.

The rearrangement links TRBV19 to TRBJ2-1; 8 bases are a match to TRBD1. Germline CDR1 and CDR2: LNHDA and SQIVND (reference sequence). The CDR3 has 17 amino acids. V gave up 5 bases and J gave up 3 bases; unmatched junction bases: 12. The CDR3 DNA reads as TGTGCCAGTAGTCTGCGCAAAGGACAGGGTGTCTACAATGAGCAGTTCTTC. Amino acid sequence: CASSLRKGQGVYNEQFF.

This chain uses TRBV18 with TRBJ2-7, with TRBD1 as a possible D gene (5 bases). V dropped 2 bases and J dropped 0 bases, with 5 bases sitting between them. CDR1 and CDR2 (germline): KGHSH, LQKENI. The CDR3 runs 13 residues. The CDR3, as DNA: TGTGCCAGCTCACCAGGGGCCTCCTACGAGCAGTACTTC. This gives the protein CASSPGASYEQYF.

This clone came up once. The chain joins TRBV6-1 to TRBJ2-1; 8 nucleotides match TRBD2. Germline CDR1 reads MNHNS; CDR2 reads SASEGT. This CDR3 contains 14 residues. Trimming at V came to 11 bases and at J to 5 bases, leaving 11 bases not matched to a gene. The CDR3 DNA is TGTGCCTCCTTCAGCGGGAGTAGCGACAATGAGCAGTTCTTC. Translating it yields CASFSGSSDNEQFF.

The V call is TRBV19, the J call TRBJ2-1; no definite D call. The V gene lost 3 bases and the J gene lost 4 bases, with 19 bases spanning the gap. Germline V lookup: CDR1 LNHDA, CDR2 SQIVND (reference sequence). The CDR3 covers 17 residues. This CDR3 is CASSIPHDRSGYNEQFF. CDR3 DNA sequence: TGTGCCAGTAGTATCCCCCACGACCGGTCCGGGTACAATGAGCAGTTCTTC.

DNA for the CDR3: TGTGCCAGCAGCGTAGGGGGACAGGGCTCCTACAATGAGCAGTTCTTC. It yields the protein CASSVGGQGSYNEQFF. The chain recombines TRBV9 with TRBJ2-1, with 9 positions matching TRBD1. J was trimmed by 0 bases and V by 0 bases; bases with no gene match: 1. The CDR3 is 16 residues long. Germline V gene sequence: CDR1 SGDLS, CDR2 YYNGEE.

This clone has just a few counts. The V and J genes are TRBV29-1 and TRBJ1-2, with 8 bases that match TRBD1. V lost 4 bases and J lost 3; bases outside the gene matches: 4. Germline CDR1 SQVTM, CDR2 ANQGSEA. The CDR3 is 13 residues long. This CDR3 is CSVGDRRYYGYTF. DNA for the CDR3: TGCAGCGTTGGGGACAGGCGATACTATGGCTACACCTTC.

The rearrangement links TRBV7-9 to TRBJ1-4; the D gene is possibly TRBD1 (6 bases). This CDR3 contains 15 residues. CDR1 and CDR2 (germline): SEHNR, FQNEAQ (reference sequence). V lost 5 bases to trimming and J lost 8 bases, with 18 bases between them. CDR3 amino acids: CASSPEGDNREKLFF. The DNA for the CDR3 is TGTGCCAGCAGCCCCGAAGGGGACAACCGAGAAAAACTGTTTTTT.